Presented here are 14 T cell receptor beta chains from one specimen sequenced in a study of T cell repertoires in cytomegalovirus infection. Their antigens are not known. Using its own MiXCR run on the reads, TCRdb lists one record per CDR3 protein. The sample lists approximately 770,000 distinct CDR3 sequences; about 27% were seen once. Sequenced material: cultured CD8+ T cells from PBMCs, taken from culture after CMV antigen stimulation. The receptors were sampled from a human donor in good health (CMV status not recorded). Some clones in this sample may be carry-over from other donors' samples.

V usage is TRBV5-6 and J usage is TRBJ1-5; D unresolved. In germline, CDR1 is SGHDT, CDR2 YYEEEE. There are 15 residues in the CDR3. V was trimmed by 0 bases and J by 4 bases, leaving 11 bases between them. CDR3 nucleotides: TGTGCCAGCAGCTTGGGTAGGGCCGCGAATCAGCCCCAGCATTTT. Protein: CASSLGRAANQPQHF.

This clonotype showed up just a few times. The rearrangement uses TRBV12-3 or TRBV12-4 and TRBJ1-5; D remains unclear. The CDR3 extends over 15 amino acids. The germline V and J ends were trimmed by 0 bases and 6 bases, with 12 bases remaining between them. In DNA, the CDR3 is TGTGCCAGCAGTTTAGCTCCCGACGGACGTCAGCCCCAGCATTTT. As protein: CASSLAPDGRQPQHF.

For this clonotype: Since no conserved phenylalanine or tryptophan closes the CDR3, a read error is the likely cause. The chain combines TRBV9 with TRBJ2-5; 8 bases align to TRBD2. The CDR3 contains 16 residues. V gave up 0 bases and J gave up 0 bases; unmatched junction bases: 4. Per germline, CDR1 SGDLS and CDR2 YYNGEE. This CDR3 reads CASSVASGGHQETQYL. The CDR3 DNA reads TGTGCCAGCAGCGTAGCGAGCGGGGGACACCAAGAGACCCAGTACTTA.

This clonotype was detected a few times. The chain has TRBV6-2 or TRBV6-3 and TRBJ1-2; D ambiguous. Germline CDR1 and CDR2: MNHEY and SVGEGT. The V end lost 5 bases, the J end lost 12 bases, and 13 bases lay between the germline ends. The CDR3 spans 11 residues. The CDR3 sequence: CASSPGVTDTF. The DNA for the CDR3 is TGTGCCAGCAGTCCGGGAGTTACGGACACCTTC.

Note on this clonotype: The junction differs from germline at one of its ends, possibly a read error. CDR3: CASSLDVQGSVNTEAFF. The CDR3 region has the DNA TGTGCTAGCAGCTTGGATGTTCAGGGCTCGGTGAACACTGAAGCTTTCTTT. The chain is built from TRBV7-6 and TRBJ1-1; weak D call: TRBD1 (5 bases). This CDR3 has 17 amino acids. Germline loops: CDR1 SGHVS, CDR2 FNYEAQ.

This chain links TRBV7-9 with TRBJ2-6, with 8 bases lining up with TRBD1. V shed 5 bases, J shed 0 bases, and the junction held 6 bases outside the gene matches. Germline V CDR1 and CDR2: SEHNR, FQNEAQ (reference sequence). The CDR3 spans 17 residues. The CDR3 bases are TGTGCCAGCAGCCGGGACAGGCCCAGCTCTGGGGCCAACGTCCTGACTTTC. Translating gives CASSRDRPSSGANVLTF.

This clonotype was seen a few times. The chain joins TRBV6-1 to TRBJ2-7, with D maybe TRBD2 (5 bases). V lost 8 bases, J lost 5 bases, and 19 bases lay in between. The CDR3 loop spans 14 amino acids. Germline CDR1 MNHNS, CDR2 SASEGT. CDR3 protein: CASPRGAGRNEQYF. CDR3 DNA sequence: TGTGCCAGCCCCCGGGGAGCAGGTCGGAACGAGCAGTACTTC.

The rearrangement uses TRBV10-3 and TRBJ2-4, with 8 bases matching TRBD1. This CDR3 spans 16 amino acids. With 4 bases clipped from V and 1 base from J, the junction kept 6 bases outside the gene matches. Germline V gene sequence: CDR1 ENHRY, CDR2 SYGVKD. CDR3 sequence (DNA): TGTGCCATCAGTGGGGGACAGGCGGAGGCCAAAAACATTCAGTACTTC. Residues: CAISGGQAEAKNIQYF.

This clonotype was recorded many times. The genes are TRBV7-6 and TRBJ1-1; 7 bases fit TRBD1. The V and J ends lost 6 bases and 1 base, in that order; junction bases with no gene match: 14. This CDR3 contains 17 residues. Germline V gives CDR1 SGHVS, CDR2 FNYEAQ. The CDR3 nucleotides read TGTGCCAGCAGAATGCCCCGACAGGGTGGTAGGAACACTGAAGCTTTCTTT. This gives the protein CASRMPRQGGRNTEAFF.

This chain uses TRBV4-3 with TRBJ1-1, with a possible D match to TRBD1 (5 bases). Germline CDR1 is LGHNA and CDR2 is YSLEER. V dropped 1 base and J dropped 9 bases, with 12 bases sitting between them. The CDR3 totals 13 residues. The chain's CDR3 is CASSQGVVGQAFF. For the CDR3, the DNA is TGCGCCAGCAGCCAAGGGGTGGTGGGACAAGCTTTCTTT.

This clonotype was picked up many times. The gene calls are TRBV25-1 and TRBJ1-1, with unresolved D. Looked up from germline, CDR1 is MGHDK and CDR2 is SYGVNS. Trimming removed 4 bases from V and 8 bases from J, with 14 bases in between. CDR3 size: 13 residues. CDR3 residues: CASSVGGKGEAFF. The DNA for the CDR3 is TGTGCCAGCAGTGTAGGTGGAAAAGGCGAAGCTTTCTTT.

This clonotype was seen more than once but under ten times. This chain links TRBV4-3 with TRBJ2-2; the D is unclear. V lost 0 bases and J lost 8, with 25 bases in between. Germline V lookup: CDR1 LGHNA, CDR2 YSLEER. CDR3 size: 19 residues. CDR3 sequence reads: CASSQDHGVGLQGSGELFF. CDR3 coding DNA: TGCGCCAGCAGCCAAGATCACGGAGTCGGTCTCCAAGGATCTGGGGAGCTGTTTTTT.

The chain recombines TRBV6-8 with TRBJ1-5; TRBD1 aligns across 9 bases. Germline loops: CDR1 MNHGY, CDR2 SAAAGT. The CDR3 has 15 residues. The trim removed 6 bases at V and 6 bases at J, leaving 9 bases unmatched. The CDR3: CASRTGTGTGQPQHF. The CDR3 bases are TGTGCCAGCAGAACCGGGACAGGGACAGGTCAGCCCCAGCATTTT.

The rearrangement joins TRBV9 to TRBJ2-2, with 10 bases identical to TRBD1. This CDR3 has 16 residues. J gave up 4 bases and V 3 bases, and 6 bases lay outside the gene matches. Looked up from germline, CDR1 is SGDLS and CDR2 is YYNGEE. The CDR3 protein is CASSDWTGGRTGELFF. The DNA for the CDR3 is TGTGCCAGCAGCGACTGGACAGGGGGACGCACCGGGGAGCTGTTTTTT.